The entry below gives a single T cell receptor (beta chain) sequence along with its context. This clone was recorded only once. The target of this receptor is not known. The input lacks base qualities; no much larger clone sits a single base away. These data are taken from a study of cytomegalovirus exposure and HLA in healthy donors (dated by TCRdb to about 2017). The study in broad terms: The roughly 670 repertoires of the first cohort and the 120 validation repertoires were produced on the same platform, according to a later analysis. The study aimed to test whether signatures of past pathogen exposure could be identified by cataloging public T cell receptors. A separate validation cohort of about 110 different subjects was used in addition to the 666-subject first cohort. To predict cytomegalovirus infection status, the study brought together high-throughput TCR immunosequencing, statistical association of individual TCRs with disease status, and machine learning. Here is what the overall study found, with its caveats: The validation cohort had no HLA typing available for a later analysis, so co-occurrence within that cohort was assessed over all 130 or so repertoires. In vitro tests confirmed that a few of the cytomegalovirus-associated TCR beta chains recognize cytomegalovirus antigens. Most TCR sequences were observed very rarely across donors, whereas some public TCRs were present in many individuals. In a later analysis, TCRs clustered in the first cohort were found to also tend to co-occur in the roughly 130 validation repertoires, with approximately 95% of cluster scores above 0. According to the authors, the approach could potentially be generalized to other disease states and immunological phenotypes. Cytomegalovirus status was reported to be diagnosed by the classifier with high specificity and sensitivity in both the original and validation cohorts. A total of fewer than 200 TCR beta chains were listed by the study as associated with cytomegalovirus.

The germline V gene encodes CDR1 ENHRY and CDR2 SYGVKD. V is shortened by 5 bases, J by 7 bases, and the region joining them spans 15 bases. From the cysteine through the phenylalanine, the CDR3 covers 14 amino acids. The CDR3 DNA has 42 bases and is translated from base 1. Receptor libraries were prepared by the immunoSEQ multiplex PCR assay. The source study handled its data this way. To diagnose cytomegalovirus status from the catalog of TCR beta chain sequences, a statistical classification framework was built. The clones in this table, taken by TCRdb from immuneACCESS, are in-frame only. Not every clone is retained; where verified, under half of the shortfall comes from an unresolved V gene, and the cause of the rest is unknown. V, J and clone size derive from that table, while D and trimming were established from the DNA sequence. The sample profile shows about 130,000 clones; roughly 86% of them were found once. 3% to 3.5% of the sample belongs to the ten largest clones.

The donors belonged to the validation cohort of under 150 subjects, which was separate from the approximately 660-subject first cohort. This sequence uses TRBV10-3 and TRBJ2-1; possibly the D gene is TRBD1, per 6 matching bases. The source of this sequence is a man between 25 and 39 years old in good health and CMV-seronegative. The source material was PBMCs. The nucleotides read TGTGCCATCAGTACAGGGTCTCAGGGGAATGAGCAGTTCTTC. The translation is CAISTGSQGNEQFF.